This entry lists 27 T cell receptor beta chains sequenced from one sample in a study of PD-L1 blockade in urothelial cancer. Method: immunoSEQ multiplex PCR; TCRdb's copy keeps in-frame clones and lacks some. This table holds about 1,800 clones, around 37% found once. Sequenced here: tumor tissue, sampled before atezolizumab (anti-PD-L1) treatment. The receptors come from a man in his fifties or sixties with urothelial cancer.

The chain carries TRBV30 and TRBJ1-1; a weak D match, TRBD1 (6 bases). CDR1 GTSNPN and CDR2 SVGIG come from the germline V gene (reference sequence). Trimming stripped 7 bases from V and 4 bases from J, with 13 bases between. CDR3 size: 12 residues. The CDR3 sequence is CAFTVGGTEAFF. DNA for the CDR3: TGTGCCTTCACCGTAGGGGGCACTGAAGCTTTCTTT.

This clone came up a few times. The chain combines TRBV30 with TRBJ1-5; 7 bases agree with TRBD1. The germline V gene encodes CDR1 GTSNPN and CDR2 SVGIG (reference sequence). The length of the CDR3 is 14 residues. The junction had 6 bases not matched to a gene; V was cut back by 3 bases and J by 4 bases. The CDR3 DNA is TGTGCCTGGAGCCAGGGACAGCTGAATCAGCCCCAGCATTTT. Translation: CAWSQGQLNQPQHF.

In its sample, this clone was seen a few times. V is TRBV25-1 and J is TRBJ1-2; no clear D gene. Trimming cost V 4 bases and J 5 bases, with 14 bases left between them. The CDR3 consists of 14 residues. Germline V lookup: CDR1 MGHDK, CDR2 SYGVNS. The CDR3 DNA reads as TGTGCCAGCAGTGTACGGTTCTCCCCATATGGCTACACCTTC. Its translation: CASSVRFSPYGYTF.

The V call is TRBV6-8, the J call TRBJ1-5, with D perhaps matching TRBD1 (5 bases). Germline loops: CDR1 MNHGY, CDR2 SAAAGT. CDR3 length equals 17 residues. V lost 0 bases to trimming and J lost 2 bases, with 14 bases between them. Here the CDR3 DNA reads TGTGCCAGCAGTTACTCGAGTGGCGGGGCCGGCAATCAGCCCCAGCATTTT. Encoded protein: CASSYSSGGAGNQPQHF.

The chain joins TRBV6-8 to TRBJ2-2; no definite D call. The CDR3 spans 15 residues. Trimming took 7 bases from V and 1 from J, leaving 13 bases between them. Germline V gives CDR1 MNHGY, CDR2 SAAAGT. The CDR3 is CASMGLSGNTGELFF. Written as DNA, the CDR3 is TGTGCCAGCATGGGATTATCTGGGAACACCGGGGAGCTGTTTTTT.

V usage is TRBV19 and J usage is TRBJ1-6; no clear D. CDR3 size: 13 residues. The ends were cut back, 7 bases at V and 9 bases at J, with 13 bases in the middle. Germline V gives CDR1 LNHDA, CDR2 SQIVND (reference sequence). The DNA of the CDR3 is TGTGCCAGTACTTATCGTATTGGTTCACCCCTCCACTTT. This encodes CASTYRIGSPLHF. The whole variable domain, filled in from reference TRBV19 and TRBJ1-6, reads DGGITQSPKYLFRKEGQNVTLSCEQNLNHDAMYWYRQDPGQGLRLIYYSQIVNDFQKGDIAEGYSVSREKKESFPLTVTSAQKNPTAFYLCASTYRIGSPLHFGNGTRLTVT.

The rearrangement joins TRBV18 to TRBJ2-7; D gene ambiguous. Germline-derived CDR1 and CDR2 are KGHSH and LQKENI. This CDR3 comprises 12 residues. V lost 3 bases, J lost 7 bases, and 10 bases lay in between. The CDR3 DNA is TGTGCCAGCTCACCTTCGACGGATGAGCAGTACTTC. Protein product: CASSPSTDEQYF.

The chain uses TRBV23-1 and TRBJ1-2; TRBD1 matches at 10 bases. TRBV23-1 has ORF status, its function being uncertain. The CDR3 is made up of 15 amino acids. V dropped 7 bases and J dropped 3; count of bases not matched to a gene: 8. CDR3 residues: CASITGTGDYYGYTF. The CDR3, as DNA: TGCGCCAGCATAACCGGGACAGGGGATTACTATGGCTACACCTTC.

This clone is medium-sized in the sample. The chain employs TRBV6-8 and TRBJ1-2; D remains ambiguous. Per the germline V gene, CDR1 is MNHGY and CDR2 is SAAAGT. Trimming took 8 bases from V and 5 from J, leaving 12 bases between them. The CDR3 contains 12 residues. This chain's CDR3 is CASSRGGYGYTF. In DNA, the CDR3 is TGTGCCAGCTCGCGGGGTGGTTATGGCTACACCTTC.

The count of this clone is one. V gene TRBV19 combines with J gene TRBJ1-2; 11 nucleotides agree with TRBD1. The CDR3 spans 15 residues. Trimming at V came to 6 bases and at J to 0 bases, leaving 3 bases not matched to a gene. Per germline, CDR1 LNHDA and CDR2 SQIVND (reference sequence). The CDR3 sequence is CASSQGQGANYGYTF. The CDR3 DNA sequence: TGTGCCAGTAGCCAGGGACAGGGGGCTAACTATGGCTACACCTTC. The full variable domain, completed using reference TRBV19 and TRBJ1-2, is DGGITQSPKYLFRKEGQNVTLSCEQNLNHDAMYWYRQDPGQGLRLIYYSQIVNDFQKGDIAEGYSVSREKKESFPLTVTSAQKNPTAFYLCASSQGQGANYGYTFGSGTRLTVV.

This clone turned up a few times. The DNA of the CDR3 is TGTGCCAGCAGGGAGTTGGCTAGCGGGATCACAGATACGCAGTATTTT. It codes for CASRELASGITDTQYF. J is TRBJ2-3 and V is TRBV9; the match to TRBD2 covers 9 bases. Unmatched junction bases numbered 9, after V lost 5 bases and J lost 2 bases. Germline CDR1 reads SGDLS; CDR2 reads YYNGEE. This CDR3 is built from 16 residues.

This chain connects TRBV19 to TRBJ2-7, with D perhaps being TRBD1 or TRBD2 (5 bases each). Germline V gives CDR1 LNHDA, CDR2 SQIVND (reference sequence). The CDR3 is made up of 14 amino acids. The V gene lost 5 bases and the J gene lost 2 bases, with 13 bases spanning the gap. The CDR3 here is CASSPLPGPYEQYF. DNA of the CDR3: TGTGCCAGTAGTCCCCTACCGGGACCCTACGAGCAGTACTTC.

Relative to its sample, this clone is large. The CDR3 DNA reads as TGTGCCAGCAGCTTGGGACAGCCGAACACTGAAGCTTTCTTT. Translation gives CASSLGQPNTEAFF. The V gene is TRBV11-3, the J gene TRBJ1-1; 7 bases are a match to TRBD1. V dropped 3 bases and J dropped 1; count of bases not matched to a gene: 2. There are 14 residues in the CDR3. CDR1 is SGHNT, CDR2 YENEEA, per germline.

The J gene is TRBJ1-5, the V gene TRBV28; TRBD1 agrees at 7 bases. Trimming cost V 7 bases and J 4 bases; bases outside gene matches: 10. The CDR3 sequence is 15 residues long. Germline lookup yields CDR1 MDHEN and CDR2 SYDVKM. The CDR3 is CASTPTGEGNQPQHF. CDR3 sequence (DNA): TGTGCCAGCACTCCAACAGGGGAAGGGAATCAGCCCCAGCATTTT. The full variable domain, rest sourced from reference TRBV28 and TRBJ1-5, is DVKVTQSSRYLVKRTGEKVFLECVQDMDHENMFWYRQDPGLGLRLIYFSYDVKMKEKGDIPEGYSVSREKKERFSLILESASTNQTSMYLCASTPTGEGNQPQHFGDGTRLSIL.

Regarding this clone: The junction differs from germline at one of its ends, possibly a read error. The rearrangement joins TRBV6-8 to TRBJ2-7, with 11 bases fitting TRBD2. The CDR3 runs to 16 residues. Germline V CDR1 and CDR2: MNHGY, SAAAGT. CDR3 coding DNA: TGTGCCATCAGTAAGAAGGTAGCGGGAGGGCCCGGCGAGCAGTACTTC. Protein sequence: CAISKKVAGGPGEQYF.

The table lists this clone with a few counts. The gene calls are TRBV11-3 and TRBJ2-7, with TRBD2 matching 9 bases. Germline CDR1 SGHNT, CDR2 YENEEA. CDR3 size: 15 residues. V gave up 3 bases and J gave up 6 bases; unmatched junction bases: 9. This chain's CDR3 is CASSLSLAGTGEQYF. As DNA, the CDR3 is TGTGCCAGCAGCTTGTCTCTAGCGGGAACCGGCGAGCAGTACTTC.

This clone showed up just a few times. V is TRBV9 and J is TRBJ2-3, with TRBD2 as a possible D gene (6 bases). Between the trimmed V and J ends, which lost 0 bases and 5 bases, there was a span of 13 bases. Germline V lookup: CDR1 SGDLS, CDR2 YYNGEE. The CDR3 covers 15 residues. The CDR3 DNA reads TGTGCCAGCAGCGTAGACGGGAGCTGGGGAGATACGCAGTATTTT. Translating it yields CASSVDGSWGDTQYF. Complete variable domain (other parts from reference TRBV9 and TRBJ2-3): DSGVTQTPKHLITATGQRVTLRCSPRSGDLSVYWYQQSLDQGLQFLIQYYNGEERAKGNILERFSAQQFPDLHSELNLSSLELGDSALYFCASSVDGSWGDTQYFGPGTRLTVL.

In this sample, this clone turned up a few times. CDR3 bases: TGTGCCAGCAGCTCATCTCGGACAGGGGAAGCCTACGAGCAGTACTTC. Protein sequence: CASSSSRTGEAYEQYF. The rearrangement joins TRBV9 to TRBJ2-7, with TRBD1 identical over 9 bases. The J segment lost 2 bases and the V segment lost 4 bases, leaving 10 bases of the junction unmatched. The length of the CDR3 is 16 residues. CDR1 and CDR2 from the germline V gene are SGDLS and YYNGEE.

Judged by abundance, this clone is medium-sized (0.01 to 0.1%). V usage is TRBV9 and J usage is TRBJ2-6, with TRBD1 matching 7 bases. CDR3 length: 17 residues. After removal of 4 bases from V and 0 bases from J, the junction contained 7 bases not matched to a gene. The germline CDR1 and CDR2 sequences are SGDLS and YYNGEE. The CDR3 protein is CASSPDRVNSGANVLTF. CDR3 nucleotide sequence: TGTGCCAGCAGCCCCGACAGGGTTAACTCTGGGGCCAACGTCCTGACTTTC.

This clone showed up just a few times. V gene TRBV6-8 combines with J gene TRBJ2-7; TRBD1 agrees at 12 bases. This CDR3 region has 21 residues. CDR1 and CDR2 from the germline V gene are MNHGY and SAAAGT. With 7 bases clipped from V and 2 bases from J, the junction kept 24 bases outside the gene matches. The CDR3 sequence: CASNLRDRGRFVERAPYEQYF. CDR3 DNA sequence: TGTGCCAGCAACCTCCGGGACAGGGGGCGTTTTGTTGAGAGGGCCCCCTACGAGCAGTACTTC.

The chain uses TRBV28 and TRBJ2-5; D may be TRBD1 or TRBD2 (5 bases each). CDR3 size: 13 residues. Trimming pared 6 bases from V and 4 bases from J, leaving 12 bases between. Germline V gene data show CDR1 as MDHEN and CDR2 as SYDVKM. The CDR3 DNA is TGTGCCAGCAGCCTCGGGGCACGAGAGACCCAGTACTTC. This translates into CASSLGARETQYF.

This clone was seen more than once but under ten times. CDR3 nucleotides: TGCGCCAGCAGCGGGGGGACGGTTATCATGAACACTGAAGCTTTCTTT. This sequence encodes CASSGGTVIMNTEAFF. V is TRBV5-1 and J is TRBJ1-1; D may be TRBD1 (5 bases). V lost 4 bases, J lost 0 bases, and 16 bases lay in between. Germline loops: CDR1 SGHRS, CDR2 YFSETQ. The CDR3 spans 16 residues. The entire variable domain, with the rest obtained from reference TRBV5-1 and TRBJ1-1, is as follows: KAGVTQTPRYLIKTRGQQVTLSCSPISGHRSVSWYQQTPGQGLQFLFEYFSETQRNKGNFPGRFSGRQFSNSRSEMNVSTLELGDSALYLCASSGGTVIMNTEAFFGQGTRLTVV.

This clone is deemed medium-sized. The J gene is TRBJ2-7, the V gene TRBV11-3, with TRBD1 as a possible D gene (6 bases). V was cut by 5 bases and J by 2 bases, with 16 bases left in between. This CDR3 region has 15 residues. Per the germline V gene, CDR1 is SGHNT and CDR2 is YENEEA. CDR3 DNA: TGTGCCAGCAGCCCTCAGGGGATTCCAACCTACGAGCAGTACTTC. It specifies CASSPQGIPTYEQYF. Supplemented by reference TRBV11-3 and TRBJ2-7, the full variable domain reads EAGVVQSPRYKIIEKKQPVAFWCNPISGHNTLYWYLQNLGQGPELLIRYENEEAVDDSQLPKDRFSAERLKGVDSTLKIQPAELGDSAVYLCASSPQGIPTYEQYFGPGTRLTVT.

By share, this clone ranks as medium-sized. J is TRBJ2-1 and V is TRBV6-8, with 12 bases aligning to TRBD2. V gave up 6 bases and J gave up 7 bases; unmatched junction bases: 7. CDR1 is MNHGY, CDR2 SAAAGT, per germline. This CDR3 is built from 15 residues. CDR3 nucleotide sequence: TGTGCCAGCAGCCGCCTAGCGGGAGGGCCAAATGAGCAGTTCTTC. It is translated as CASSRLAGGPNEQFF.

This rearrangement joins TRBV30 to TRBJ2-1; no firm D call. The CDR3 extends over 13 amino acids. Trimming removed 0 bases from V and 8 bases from J, with 11 bases in between. CDR1 and CDR2 from the germline V gene are GTSNPN and SVGIG (reference sequence). CDR3 nucleotide sequence: TGTGCCTGGAGTGTAAGGTTGCGCCATGAGCAGTTCTTC. It specifies CAWSVRLRHEQFF.

This clone was seen more than once but under ten times. The gene calls are TRBV4-3 and TRBJ1-5; D unclear. V was pared by 0 bases and J by 3 bases, with 9 bases between. Germline loops: CDR1 LGHNA, CDR2 YSLEER. The CDR3 consists of 15 residues. The CDR3, as DNA: TGCGCCAGCAGCCAAGATATCGGATACAATCAGCCCCAGCATTTT. This translates into CASSQDIGYNQPQHF.

The rearrangement uses TRBV15 and TRBJ2-3; D gene ambiguous. The V gene lost 2 bases and the J gene lost 1 base, with 10 bases spanning the gap. This CDR3 comprises 15 residues. Germline V gene lookup returns CDR1 LNHNV and CDR2 YYDKDF (reference sequence). DNA of the CDR3: TGTGCCACCAGCAGAACAAATAGGGGCACAGATACGCAGTATTTT. Amino acids: CATSRTNRGTDTQYF.